This T cell receptor beta chain was retrieved from a study of blood T cell repertoires in COVID-19. In the study overall: Samples representing acute and convalescent COVID-19 were sourced from the United States, Italy and Spain.

The length of the CDR3 is 11 residues. Germline V lookup: CDR1 MNHEY, CDR2 SVGAGI. Trimming removed 7 bases at V and 8 bases at J, with 11 bases between. Data came from immunoSEQ multiplex PCR; TCRdb stores just in-frame clones and leaves some out. The sample lists some 300,000 clones; 80% to 90% were seen once. Participants were aged 18 to 89 years from around 25 US areas. This clonotype was obtained from a man aged 25-45 years who had recovered from COVID-19. Sample: PBMCs or T cells enriched from blood (not recorded which). The V and J genes are TRBV6-5 and TRBJ1-1, with D hard to call. The CDR3 DNA reads as TGTGCCAGCATAGGAGTTACCGAAGCTTTCTTT. Encoded protein: CASIGVTEAFF.